Reported below is one TCR beta chain. Clones were sequenced by immunoSEQ multiplex PCR, and TCRdb holds only the in-frame ones, with some missing. Among around 21,000 clones listed, more than 70% were seen once. This record comes from a study of blood T cell repertoires in COVID-19. This CDR3 comprises 16 residues. In germline, CDR1 is SEHNR, CDR2 FQNEAQ (reference sequence). V shed 1 base, J shed 3 bases, and the junction held 6 bases outside the gene matches. This chain uses TRBV7-9 with TRBJ2-4; 7 bases agree with TRBD1. The TCR was taken from a man aged 40-49 years with acute or convalescent COVID-19. Sequencing was performed on peripheral blood. The CDR3 protein is CASSLGQGVDKNIQYF. DNA for the CDR3: TGTGCCAGCAGCTTAGGGCAGGGGGTAGACAAAAACATTCAGTACTTC.